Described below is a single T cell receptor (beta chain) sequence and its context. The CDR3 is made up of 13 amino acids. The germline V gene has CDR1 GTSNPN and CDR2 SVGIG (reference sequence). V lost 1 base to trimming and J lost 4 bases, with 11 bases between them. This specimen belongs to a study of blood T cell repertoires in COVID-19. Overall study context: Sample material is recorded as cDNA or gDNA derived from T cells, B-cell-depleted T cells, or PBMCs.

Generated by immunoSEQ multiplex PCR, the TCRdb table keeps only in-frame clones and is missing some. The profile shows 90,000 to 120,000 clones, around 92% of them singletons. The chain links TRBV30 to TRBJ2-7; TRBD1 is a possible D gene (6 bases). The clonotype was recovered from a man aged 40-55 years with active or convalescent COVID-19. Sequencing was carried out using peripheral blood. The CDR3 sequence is CAWSGTANYEQYF. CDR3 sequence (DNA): TGTGCCTGGAGTGGGACAGCGAATTACGAGCAGTACTTC.